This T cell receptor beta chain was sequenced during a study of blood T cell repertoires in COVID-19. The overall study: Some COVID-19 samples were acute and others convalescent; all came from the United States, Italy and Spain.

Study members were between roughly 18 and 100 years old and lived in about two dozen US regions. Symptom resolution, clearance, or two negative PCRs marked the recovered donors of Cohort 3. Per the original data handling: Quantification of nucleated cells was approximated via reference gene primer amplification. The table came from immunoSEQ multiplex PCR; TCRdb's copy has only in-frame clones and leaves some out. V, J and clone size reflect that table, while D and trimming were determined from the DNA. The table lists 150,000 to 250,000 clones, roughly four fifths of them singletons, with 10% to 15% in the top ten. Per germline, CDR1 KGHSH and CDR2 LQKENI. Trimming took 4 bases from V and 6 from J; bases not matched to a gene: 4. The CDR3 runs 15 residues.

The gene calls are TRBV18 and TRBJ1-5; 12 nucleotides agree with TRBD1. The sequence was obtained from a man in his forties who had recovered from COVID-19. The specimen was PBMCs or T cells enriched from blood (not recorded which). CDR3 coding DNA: TGTGCCAGCTCACTGGGACAGGGGGCGAGTCAGCCCCAGCATTTT. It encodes CASSLGQGASQPQHF.